This T cell receptor beta chain is from a study of T-cell memory formation after mild COVID-19. About the research overall: TCR clustering was largely donor specific. Findings and limits, study-wide: Of the contracting clones, CD4+ ones lay mainly in CM and EM, and CD8+ ones in EMRA. There was a balanced CD4/CD8 profile in clones contracting day 15 to 85, and later expanders leaned CD4+.

Looked up from germline, CDR1 is MNHEY and CDR2 is SVGEGT. The CDR3 spans 12 residues. V lost 4 bases and J lost 6, with 9 bases in between. Constant-segment primers and 5'RACE yielded cDNA libraries for TCR alpha and TCR beta, each carrying sample barcodes and UMIs. TCRdb re-derived calls from the 5' RACE reads in MiXCR, one entry per CDR3 protein. The data contain 250,000 to 350,000 distinct CDR3 sequences, roughly 15% of them seen just once; the ten biggest clones take up about 23%. As to this clonotype: As yet, its antigen is unknown.

Sequenced material: PBMCs or a T cell subset sorted from them (not recorded which). The chain couples TRBV6-2 or TRBV6-3 to TRBJ1-2; D not certain. The sequence was collected from a man aged 18-30 years who had mild COVID-19 (a few samples of this study predate the infection). Cell type and time point are not known. This CDR3 reads CASSFWGDGYTF. Here the CDR3 DNA reads TGTGCCAGCAGTTTTTGGGGAGATGGCTACACCTTC.